This T cell receptor (beta chain) was obtained from a study of human CD8 memory T cell subsets. Germline-derived CDR1 and CDR2 are SNHLY and FYNNEI. The CDR3 extends over 13 amino acids. Making the TCR beta libraries relied on UMI-labeled 5' RACE. TCRdb reanalyzed the 5' RACE reads, giving one entry per CDR3 protein sequence and no DNA. This table lists approximately 9,400 distinct CDR3 sequences. RNA was isolated from duplicate vials, each containing under 180,000 sorted CD8+ T cells, for every subset. The V and J genes are TRBV2 and TRBJ2-7; the D call of TRBD1 rests on TCRdb alone, since no DNA is present to check it. The clonotype comes from a human donor in good health. What was sequenced was CD8+ T cells from PBMCs. The CDR3 sequence: CASSGLGGGEQYF. The full variable domain, in which reference TRBV2 and TRBJ2-7 provide the parts outside the CDR3, is EPEVTQTPSHQVTQMGQEVILRCVPISNHLYFYWYRQILGQKVEFLVSFYNNEISEKSEIFDDQFSVERPDGSNFTLKIRSTKLEDSAMYFCASSGLGGGEQYFGPGTRLTVT.